The next 20 T cell receptor beta chains were all read from a single sample in a study of T-cell reconstitution after alpha-beta-depleted transplantation in children. Preparation of the TCRbeta library used unique molecular identifiers. TCRdb reprocessed the PCR reads via MiXCR and lists one record per CDR3 protein. The sample comprises 190,000 or so distinct CDR3 sequences, approximately 7% of which are singletons, and more than 2.5% rests with the top ten. Sequences were derived from PBMCs from the stem cell graft donor, sampled from the stem cell graft. These receptors were collected from a human donor who donated a stem cell graft to a child with Wiskott-Aldrich syndrome.

This clonotype was detected many times. V and J are TRBV6-5 and TRBJ1-1; 11 bases map to TRBD1. The germline V gene encodes CDR1 MNHEY and CDR2 SVGAGI. There are 17 residues in the CDR3. V lost 0 bases and J lost 0; bases outside the gene matches: 3. CDR3 in amino acids: CASSYSRTGGLNTEAFF. CDR3 nucleotides: TGTGCCAGCAGTTACTCCCGGACAGGGGGCCTGAACACTGAAGCTTTCTTT.

This clonotype was recorded a few times. The V gene is TRBV5-1, the J gene TRBJ2-3; 10 bases match TRBD1. V lost 5 bases to trimming and J lost 5 bases; unmatched junction nucleotides: 8. Germline V gene data show CDR1 as SGHRS and CDR2 as YFSETQ. The CDR3 has 15 amino acids. The CDR3 DNA is TGCGCCAGCAGATATAGAGGGACAGGGGTAGATACGCAGTATTTT. It yields the protein CASRYRGTGVDTQYF.

This clonotype was observed a few times. This chain links TRBV29-1 with TRBJ2-1, with 7 nucleotides matching TRBD1. The germline CDR1 and CDR2 sequences are SQVTM and ANQGSEA. The CDR3 loop spans 13 amino acids. V dropped 4 bases and J dropped 8; count of bases not matched to a gene: 8. CDR3 residues: CSVVGQSGDEQFF. The CDR3 coding sequence is TGCAGCGTTGTGGGACAGAGTGGTGATGAGCAGTTCTTC.

This clonotype was counted many times. This chain joins TRBV11-2 and TRBJ2-2, with D possibly matching TRBD2 (5 bases). Trimming shortened V by 5 bases and J by 5 bases, and 12 bases separated the two germline ends. The germline V gene encodes CDR1 SGHAT and CDR2 FQNNGV. The CDR3 runs 14 residues. In DNA, the CDR3 is TGTGCCAGCAGCGCACTAACGGGGACCGGGGAGCTGTTTTTT. Residues: CASSALTGTGELFF. Full variable domain (outside the CDR3, taken from reference TRBV11-2 and TRBJ2-2): EAGVAQSPRYKIIEKRQSVAFWCNPISGHATLYWYQQILGQGPKLLIQFQNNGVVDDSQLPKDRFSAERLKGVDSTLKIQPAKLEDSAVYLCASSALTGTGELFFGEGSRLTVL.

This clonotype came up many times. The chain has TRBV6-1 and TRBJ1-5, with a tentative D call TRBD1 (5 bases). Germline CDR1 and CDR2: MNHNS and SASEGT. The CDR3 runs to 16 residues. The ends were cut back, 4 bases at V and 0 bases at J, with 13 bases in the middle. In DNA form, the CDR3 reads TGTGCCAGCAGTGTGCACAGGCGGTCTAGCAATCAGCCCCAGCATTTT. Encoded protein: CASSVHRRSSNQPQHF.

This chain joins TRBV2 and TRBJ2-3; 9 positions agree with TRBD2. The CDR3 length is 15 residues. The V gene end was trimmed by 4 bases and the J gene end by 1 base; junction bases not matched to a gene: 3. CDR1 is SNHLY, CDR2 FYNNEI, per germline. DNA for the CDR3: TGTGCCAGCAGTGTCAGGACTAGCGGCACAGATACGCAGTATTTT. Translation gives CASSVRTSGTDTQYF.

This clonotype appeared many times. The chain carries TRBV9 and TRBJ2-6; D remains unclear. The CDR3 loop spans 15 amino acids. Germline V gene lookup returns CDR1 SGDLS and CDR2 YYNGEE. V was shortened by 0 bases and J by 0 bases, with 4 bases between the two germline ends. CDR3 sequence: CASSVASSGANVLTF. DNA of the CDR3: TGTGCCAGCAGCGTAGCCAGCTCTGGGGCCAACGTCCTGACTTTC.

This clonotype was recorded at least ten times. The chain carries TRBV20-1 and TRBJ1-1; possible D gene TRBD1, 6 bases. The CDR3 sequence is 14 residues long. Germline values: CDR1 DFQATT, CDR2 SNEGSKA (reference sequence). Between the trimmed V and J ends, which lost 3 bases and 0 bases, there was a span of 11 bases. The CDR3 loop is CSASQGNMNTEAFF. DNA for the CDR3: TGCAGTGCTAGTCAGGGGAATATGAACACTGAAGCTTTCTTT.

In this sample, this clonotype turned up many times. The chain uses TRBV3-1 and TRBJ2-1; TRBD2 agrees at 7 bases. The V gene end was trimmed by 6 bases and the J gene end by 12 bases; junction bases not matched to a gene: 11. Germline V gives CDR1 LGHDT, CDR2 YNNKEL (reference sequence). This CDR3 comprises 13 residues. For the CDR3, the DNA is TGTGCCAGCAGAAATAGGACTAGTTTCGGGCAGTTCTTC. It yields the protein CASRNRTSFGQFF.

This chain links TRBV2 with TRBJ2-7; D unresolved. This CDR3 comprises 13 residues. From germline, CDR1 is SNHLY and CDR2 FYNNEI. V lost 2 bases, J lost 2 bases, and 7 bases lay in between. The CDR3: CASSEPGTYEQYF. In DNA form, the CDR3 reads TGTGCCAGCAGTGAACCCGGAACCTACGAGCAGTACTTC.

The chain joins TRBV18 to TRBJ2-1, with D possibly TRBD2 on 6 matching bases. The CDR3 has 16 amino acids. Between the trimmed V and J ends, which lost 4 bases and 0 bases, there was a span of 13 bases. Germline CDR1 is KGHSH and CDR2 is LQKENI. The CDR3 DNA reads TGTGCCAGCTCACTTCGGTCCGGGAGCTCCTACAATGAGCAGTTCTTC. Amino acid sequence: CASSLRSGSSYNEQFF. The whole variable domain, remainder taken from reference TRBV18 and TRBJ2-1, is NAGVMQNPRHLVRRRGQEARLRCSPMKGHSHVYWYRQLPEEGLKFMVYLQKENIIDESGMPKERFSAEFPKEGPSILRIQQVVRGDSAAYFCASSLRSGSSYNEQFFGPGTRLTVL.

This clonotype appeared many times. J is TRBJ1-2 and V is TRBV7-9; tentatively, D is TRBD1 (5 bases). CDR1 is SEHNR, CDR2 FQNEAQ, per germline (reference sequence). This CDR3 has 12 residues. Trimming took 3 bases from V and 5 from J, leaving 7 bases between them. The CDR3 reads CASSLTVYGYTF. The CDR3 DNA is TGTGCCAGCAGCTTGACAGTATATGGCTACACCTTC. Combining the CDR3 with reference TRBV7-9 and TRBJ1-2 gives the whole variable domain DTGVSQNPRHKITKRGQNVTFRCDPISEHNRLYWYRQTLGQGPEFLTYFQNEAQLEKSRLLSDRFSAERPKGSFSTLEIQRTEQGDSAMYLCASSLTVYGYTFGSGTRLTVV.

In this sample, this clonotype turned up many times. The chain is built from TRBV5-1 and TRBJ2-3; possible D gene TRBD1, 6 bases. The CDR3 runs 13 residues. Germline CDR1 is SGHRS and CDR2 is YFSETQ. With 1 base removed from V and 4 bases from J, the gap between germline ends came to 7 bases. This chain's CDR3 is CASSLNRADTQYF. The CDR3 region has the DNA TGCGCCAGCAGCTTGAACAGGGCAGATACGCAGTATTTT.

This clonotype has ten or more counts. The rearrangement links TRBV20-1 to TRBJ2-5; D unresolved. Germline CDR1 DFQATT, CDR2 SNEGSKA (reference sequence). Trimming removed 5 bases at V and 7 bases at J, with 14 bases between. This CDR3 comprises 12 residues. CDR3 region: CSAPTGWGTQYF. CDR3 bases: TGCAGTGCTCCGACGGGCTGGGGGACCCAGTACTTC.

The genes are TRBV10-3 and TRBJ2-5; D gene ambiguous. CDR1 is ENHRY, CDR2 SYGVKD, per germline. With 0 bases removed from V and 4 bases from J, the gap between germline ends came to 9 bases. The CDR3 contains 14 residues. CDR3: CAISESMASETQYF. CDR3 DNA: TGTGCCATCAGTGAGTCGATGGCTTCAGAGACCCAGTACTTC.

This clonotype was observed many times. The chain links TRBV6-2 or TRBV6-3 to TRBJ2-1; 15 nucleotides match TRBD2. The V gene's germline CDR1 is MNHEY and CDR2 SVGEGT. The CDR3 is made up of 22 amino acids. V lost 1 base, J lost 5 bases, and 18 bases stayed unmatched. Here the CDR3 reads CASSYFFRTSGRATENDNEQFF. The CDR3, as DNA: TGTGCCAGCAGTTACTTCTTTAGGACTAGCGGGAGGGCCACAGAGAACGACAATGAGCAGTTCTTC.

This clonotype showed up many times. The chain has TRBV29-1 and TRBJ1-1; 9 nucleotides agree with TRBD1. Germline values: CDR1 SQVTM, CDR2 ANQGSEA. With 7 bases clipped from V and 6 bases from J, the junction kept 6 bases outside the gene matches. The CDR3 spans 12 residues. CDR3 loop: CSAGQGDSEAFF. For the CDR3, the DNA is TGCAGCGCGGGACAGGGCGATTCTGAAGCTTTCTTT.

This clonotype appeared many times. The CDR3 sequence is CASSYLRRSSYNEQFF. DNA of the CDR3: TGTGCCAGCAGTTACTTACGGAGGAGCTCCTACAATGAGCAGTTCTTC. The chain employs TRBV6-5 and TRBJ2-1, with D perhaps TRBD2 (5 bases). Germline V gene sequence: CDR1 MNHEY, CDR2 SVGAGI. Between the trimmed V and J ends, which lost 1 base and 0 bases, there was a span of 10 bases. The CDR3 contains 16 residues.

This clonotype was seen only a few times. This chain joins TRBV21-1 and TRBJ1-6; the table's D call TRBD1 went unverified against the DNA. TRBV21-1 is given as a pseudogene. CDR3 length: 20 residues. CDR3 region: CASSTRDRASRGSYNSPLHF. In DNA, the CDR3 is TGTGCCAGCAGCACACGTGATAGGGCGTCGCGTGGCTCCTATAATTCACCCCTCCACTTT.

This clonotype was seen repeatedly, ten times or more. CDR3 residues: CASSYAGELFF. CDR3 in DNA: TGTGCCAGCAGTTACGCAGGGGAGCTGTTTTTT. V gene TRBV6-5 combines with J gene TRBJ2-2; D remains unclear. Germline assignment: CDR1 MNHEY and CDR2 SVGAGI. This CDR3 has 11 amino acids. Trimming removed 2 bases from V and 8 bases from J, with 3 bases in between.